The 30 T cell receptor beta chains below all came from one sample that was sequenced in a study of control samples from healthy donors and cancer patients. TCRdb's copy holds only in-frame clones and misses some; the assay was immunoSEQ multiplex PCR. Here the sample spans about 2,500 clones, about 98% being singletons. The sequencing input was PBMCs. These receptors all stem from a man aged 70 or older with head and neck cancer.

The chain carries TRBV10-3 and TRBJ2-1; 10 bases align to TRBD2. Looked up from germline, CDR1 is ENHRY and CDR2 is SYGVKD. Trimming removed 4 bases from V and 2 bases from J; junction bases left unmatched: 5. This CDR3 is built from 16 residues. The CDR3, as DNA: TGTGCCATCAGTGCTGCTAGCGGGGGCCCCTACAATGAGCAGTTCTTC. Translating it yields CAISAASGGPYNEQFF.

The rearrangement links TRBV30 to TRBJ1-4; TRBD1 is a possible D gene (6 bases). Trimming pared 0 bases from V and 11 bases from J, leaving 16 bases between. CDR1 is GTSNPN, CDR2 SVGIG, per germline (reference sequence). The CDR3 covers 14 residues. The CDR3 spells CAWSVSGGAEKLFF. The CDR3 nucleotides read TGTGCCTGGAGTGTGTCGGGGGGGGCAGAGAAACTGTTTTTT.

CDR3 bases: TGTGCCAGCAGCGAGCGACAGAATTCACCCCTCCACTTT. It is translated as CASSERQNSPLHF. The chain carries TRBV7-2 and TRBJ1-6; a possible D gene is TRBD1 (5 bases). Trimming pared 5 bases from V and 7 bases from J, leaving 9 bases between. Germline assignment: CDR1 SGHTA and CDR2 FQGNSA. This CDR3 contains 13 residues.

CDR3 protein: CASSLRTVVNTGELFF. The CDR3 nucleotides read TGTGCCAGCAGCCTACGGACAGTAGTAAACACCGGGGAGCTGTTTTTT. V and J are TRBV27 and TRBJ2-2, with D possibly matching TRBD1 (6 bases). Germline values: CDR1 MNHEY, CDR2 SMNVEV (reference sequence). The CDR3 consists of 16 residues. V was trimmed by 6 bases and J by 2 bases, leaving 16 bases between them.

The rearrangement joins TRBV7-7 to TRBJ2-5, with TRBD2 matching 16 bases. V was pared by 5 bases and J by 3 bases, with 3 bases of the junction left unmatched. Germline assignment: CDR1 SSHAT and CDR2 FNYEAQ (reference sequence). This CDR3 region has 16 residues. The CDR3 nucleotides read TGTGCCAGCAGCCCGGGACTAGCGGGAGGGGAAGAGACCCAGTACTTC. Its translation is CASSPGLAGGEETQYF.

The genes are TRBV10-3 and TRBJ1-2; D call uncertain. The CDR3 contains 13 residues. V lost 4 bases and J 2 bases, leaving 8 bases between the germline ends. Germline lookup yields CDR1 ENHRY and CDR2 SYGVKD. CDR3 in DNA: TGTGCCATCAGTGGAGTCAGCAACTATGGCTACACCTTC. This gives the protein CAISGVSNYGYTF.

V gene TRBV10-3 combines with J gene TRBJ1-5, with a possible D match to TRBD1 (5 bases). The V end lost 3 bases, the J end lost 4 bases, and 10 bases lay between the germline ends. In germline, CDR1 is ENHRY, CDR2 SYGVKD. This CDR3 is 14 amino acids long. DNA for the CDR3: TGTGCCATCAGTGATCTCTGGGGGAATCAGCCCCAGCATTTT. Translated: CAISDLWGNQPQHF.

V and J are TRBV7-2 and TRBJ2-3; a weak D match, TRBD1 (5 bases). CDR1 and CDR2 from the germline V gene are SGHTA and FQGNSA. V shed 2 bases and J shed 2 bases, with 11 bases lying between them. The CDR3 loop spans 15 amino acids. Written as DNA, the CDR3 is TGTGCCAGCAGCTTATGGGGCGTCTCCACAGATACGCAGTATTTT. Its translation is CASSLWGVSTDTQYF.

The chain combines TRBV11-2 with TRBJ2-7; TRBD1 aligns across 7 bases. The CDR3 loop spans 18 amino acids. CDR1 is SGHAT and CDR2 is FQNNGV in the germline V gene. The ends lost 3 bases at V and 1 base at J; junction bases unmatched: 15. The CDR3 DNA is TGTGCCAGCAGCTTCAGGGGGACAGCCGAGTTTCTGTCCTACGAGCAGTACTTC. Its translation: CASSFRGTAEFLSYEQYF.

This chain links TRBV5-6 with TRBJ2-7; TRBD1 matches 10 bases. The CDR3 runs to 13 residues. Germline CDR1 and CDR2: SGHDT and YYEEEE. V shed 3 bases, J shed 9 bases, and the junction held 6 bases outside the gene matches. The chain's CDR3 is CASSYGTGDGQYF. The CDR3 nucleotides read TGTGCCAGCAGCTATGGGACAGGGGACGGGCAGTACTTC.

V is TRBV7-2 and J is TRBJ2-1; D might be TRBD1 (6 bases). Trimming removed 5 bases at V and 2 bases at J, with 16 bases between. Looked up from germline, CDR1 is SGHTA and CDR2 is FQGNSA. The length of the CDR3 is 16 residues. CDR3 DNA sequence: TGTGCCAGCAGCCTAGGACAGACCGTTACCTACAATGAGCAGTTCTTC. Translated: CASSLGQTVTYNEQFF.

The chain has TRBV7-2 and TRBJ2-5; the match to TRBD2 covers 10 bases. The CDR3 runs to 15 residues. The junction had 3 bases not matched to a gene; V was cut back by 5 bases and J by 0 bases. Germline CDR1 SGHTA, CDR2 FQGNSA. The CDR3 protein is CASSVSGGYQETQYF. CDR3 nucleotides: TGTGCCAGCAGCGTTAGCGGGGGGTACCAAGAGACCCAGTACTTC.

This chain links TRBV7-3 with TRBJ2-7; possible D gene TRBD2, 6 bases. The CDR3 spans 14 residues. Germline V gives CDR1 SGHTA, CDR2 FQGTGA. Trimming took off 1 base at V and 6 bases at J, with 13 bases between the two ends. Here the CDR3 reads CASSLKGGAVEQYF. The CDR3 DNA reads as TGTGCCAGCAGCTTAAAGGGCGGGGCGGTCGAGCAGTACTTC.

J is TRBJ2-3 and V is TRBV10-3, with 8 bases lining up with TRBD2. The CDR3 has 20 amino acids. After removal of 0 bases from V and 3 bases from J, the junction contained 17 bases not matched to a gene. CDR1 and CDR2 (germline): ENHRY, SYGVKD. For the CDR3, the DNA is TGTGCCATCAGTGAGTCGATGGATCAGGTGGCGGGGGGTGGAACAGATACGCAGTATTTT. It encodes CAISESMDQVAGGGTDTQYF.

The V call is TRBV2, the J call TRBJ2-1; 9 nucleotides agree with TRBD1. The ends lost 4 bases at V and 3 bases at J; junction bases unmatched: 4. This CDR3 is built from 15 residues. The germline V gene has CDR1 SNHLY and CDR2 FYNNEI. The CDR3 sequence is CASSVEGQGYNEQFF. CDR3 nucleotide sequence: TGTGCCAGCAGTGTTGAGGGACAGGGCTACAATGAGCAGTTCTTC.

The CDR3 coding sequence is TGTGCCAGCAGTGTGGAGACTGGAAACACCATATATTTT. Protein sequence: CASSVETGNTIYF. The chain carries TRBV2 and TRBJ1-3, with D unresolved. The CDR3 consists of 13 residues. Germline V lookup: CDR1 SNHLY, CDR2 FYNNEI. V lost 4 bases, J lost 2 bases, and 6 bases lay in between.

The rearrangement uses TRBV7-8 and TRBJ1-4, with D possibly TRBD1 on 5 matching bases. CDR1 is SGHVS and CDR2 is FQNEAQ in the germline V gene. With 1 base removed from V and 7 bases from J, the gap between germline ends came to 10 bases. The CDR3 runs 14 residues. The CDR3 DNA follows: TGTGCCAGCAGCTTAGGGGGGGTTGGTGAAAAACTGTTTTTT. Translated, it gives CASSLGGVGEKLFF.

This chain connects TRBV7-8 to TRBJ2-7; 9 bases are shared with TRBD2. The ends lost 6 bases at V and 2 bases at J; junction bases unmatched: 2. Germline CDR1 SGHVS, CDR2 FQNEAQ. The CDR3 has 13 residues. The CDR3 nucleotides are TGTGCCAGCAGGACTAGCGGACCCTACGAGCAGTACTTC. This codes for CASRTSGPYEQYF.

The V and J genes are TRBV5-6 and TRBJ1-2, with D unclear. The V and J ends lost 4 bases and 5 bases respectively, with 15 bases between them. CDR3 length: 14 amino acids. In germline, CDR1 is SGHDT, CDR2 YYEEEE. CDR3 loop: CASSPSGRVYGYTF. The DNA for the CDR3 is TGTGCCAGCAGCCCCTCTGGGAGGGTGTATGGCTACACCTTC.

This clone occurred once. V usage is TRBV29-1 and J usage is TRBJ1-4, with D unclear. The CDR3 is 14 residues long. Trimming cost V 7 bases and J 4 bases, with 16 bases left between them. Germline-derived CDR1 and CDR2 are SQVTM and ANQGSEA. CDR3 region: CSGLYGSNNEKLFF. Here the CDR3 DNA reads TGCAGCGGACTTTACGGCAGCAATAATGAAAAACTGTTTTTT.

The chain employs TRBV5-4 and TRBJ2-3, with no clear D. Looked up from germline, CDR1 is SGHNT and CDR2 is YYREEE (reference sequence). The CDR3 contains 13 residues. V was cut by 4 bases and J by 6 bases, with 12 bases left in between. The CDR3 loop is CASSPVASDTQYF. The CDR3 region has the DNA TGTGCCAGCAGCCCCGTCGCCTCCGATACGCAGTATTTT.

The chain carries TRBV5-1 and TRBJ2-2; no definite D call. Germline assignment: CDR1 SGHRS and CDR2 YFSETQ. The V gene lost 2 bases and the J gene lost 4 bases, with 12 bases spanning the gap. The CDR3 loop spans 15 amino acids. This chain's CDR3 is CASSFSDTFTGELFF. The DNA of the CDR3 is TGCGCCAGCAGCTTCTCCGACACCTTCACCGGGGAGCTGTTTTTT.

This clone was picked up one time. In DNA form, the CDR3 reads TGCGCCAGCAGCTCGACAGGTTCCTACGAGCAGTACTTC. Translation: CASSSTGSYEQYF. This rearrangement joins TRBV5-1 to TRBJ2-7; the D gene is possibly TRBD1 (6 bases). CDR3 size: 13 residues. Germline assignment: CDR1 SGHRS and CDR2 YFSETQ. With 3 bases removed from V and 1 base from J, the gap between germline ends came to 8 bases.

This clone showed up just once. The rearrangement joins TRBV5-1 to TRBJ2-7; maybe TRBD2 (6 bases). The CDR3 totals 15 residues. V was cut by 3 bases and J by 7 bases, with 20 bases left in between. The germline V gene has CDR1 SGHRS and CDR2 YFSETQ. The CDR3 DNA is TGCGCCAGCAGCTGGGGCGGGGAGGCACAGGCGGAGCAGTACTTC. Its protein is CASSWGGEAQAEQYF.

This chain joins TRBV18 and TRBJ2-1, with D possibly being TRBD1 (6 bases). The CDR3 runs to 15 residues. Germline CDR1 KGHSH, CDR2 LQKENI. V lost 2 bases and J 0 bases, leaving 8 bases between the germline ends. CDR3 sequence: CASSPEGGSYNEQFF. DNA of the CDR3: TGTGCCAGCTCACCAGAAGGGGGCTCCTACAATGAGCAGTTCTTC.

The chain recombines TRBV18 with TRBJ2-6; 8 nucleotides agree with TRBD1. Looked up from germline, CDR1 is KGHSH and CDR2 is LQKENI. V lost 3 bases and J lost 0; bases outside the gene matches: 7. The CDR3 has 18 residues. The CDR3 bases are TGTGCCAGCTCACCTGGACAGGGAACTTCCTCTGGGGCCAACGTCCTGACTTTC. The encoded protein is CASSPGQGTSSGANVLTF. The full variable domain, rest sourced from reference TRBV18 and TRBJ2-6, is NAGVMQNPRHLVRRRGQEARLRCSPMKGHSHVYWYRQLPEEGLKFMVYLQKENIIDESGMPKERFSAEFPKEGPSILRIQQVVRGDSAAYFCASSPGQGTSSGANVLTFGAGSRLTVL.

This chain uses TRBV28 with TRBJ2-7; 8 nucleotides agree with TRBD2. J lost 3 bases, V lost 7 bases, and 5 bases had no gene match. CDR3 length: 13 amino acids. The germline gives CDR1 MDHEN, CDR2 SYDVKM. CDR3 loop: CASITAGGYEQYF. The CDR3 region has the DNA TGTGCCAGCATCACCGCGGGAGGCTACGAGCAGTACTTC.

V usage is TRBV11-3 and J usage is TRBJ2-5, with D possibly being TRBD1 (6 bases). Germline CDR1 reads SGHNT; CDR2 reads YENEEA. Trimming pared 5 bases from V and 5 bases from J, leaving 15 bases between. The CDR3 loop spans 14 amino acids. The CDR3 sequence is CASSRNQGWETQYF. The CDR3, as DNA: TGTGCCAGCAGCCGGAATCAGGGGTGGGAGACCCAGTACTTC.

The CDR3 DNA reads as TGTGCCAGTAGTCGGACAGGCTCCTACGAGCAGTACTTC. Its translation is CASSRTGSYEQYF. This chain links TRBV19 with TRBJ2-7, with 7 bases matching TRBD1. Looked up from germline, CDR1 is LNHDA and CDR2 is SQIVND (reference sequence). Trimming took 5 bases from V and 0 from J; bases not matched to a gene: 1. The length of the CDR3 is 13 residues.

The chain links TRBV5-1 to TRBJ2-7, with D possibly TRBD1 on 6 matching bases. Between the trimmed V and J ends, which lost 2 bases and 0 bases, there was a span of 9 bases. CDR1 and CDR2 (germline): SGHRS, YFSETQ. The CDR3 spans 14 residues. This chain's CDR3 is CASSFGQISYEQYF. The CDR3 DNA reads TGCGCCAGCAGCTTCGGACAGATCTCCTACGAGCAGTACTTC.